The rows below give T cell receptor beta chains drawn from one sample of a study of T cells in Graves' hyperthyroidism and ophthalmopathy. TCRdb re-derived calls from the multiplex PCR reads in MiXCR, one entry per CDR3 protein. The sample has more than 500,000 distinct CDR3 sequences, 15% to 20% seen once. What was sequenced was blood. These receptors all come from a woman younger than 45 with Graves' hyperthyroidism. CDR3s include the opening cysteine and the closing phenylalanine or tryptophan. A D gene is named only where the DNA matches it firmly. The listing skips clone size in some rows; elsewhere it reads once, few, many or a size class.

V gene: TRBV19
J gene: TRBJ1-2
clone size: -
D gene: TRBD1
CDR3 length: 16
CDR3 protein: CASSKASGQLTYGYTF
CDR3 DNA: TGTGCCAGTAGTAAGGCCTCGGGACAGCTGACCTATGGCTACACCTTC

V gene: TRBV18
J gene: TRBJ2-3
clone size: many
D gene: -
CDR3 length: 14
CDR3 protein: CASSWTDSTDTQYF
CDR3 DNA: TGTGCCAGCTCATGGACGGATAGCACAGATACGCAGTATTTT

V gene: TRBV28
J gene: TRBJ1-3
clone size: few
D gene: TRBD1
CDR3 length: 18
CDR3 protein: CASSRNAVRGRRGNTIYF
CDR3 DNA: TGTGCCAGCAGTCGAAATGCCGTTAGGGGGCGGAGAGGAAACACCATATATTTT

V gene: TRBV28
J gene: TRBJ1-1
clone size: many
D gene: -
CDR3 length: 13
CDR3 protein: CASAVRMNTEAFF
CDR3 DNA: TGTGCCAGCGCGGTACGTATGAACACTGAAGCTTTCTTT

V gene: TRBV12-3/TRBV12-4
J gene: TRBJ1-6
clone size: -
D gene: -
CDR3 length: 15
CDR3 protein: CASSPRHSYNSPLHF
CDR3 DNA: TGTGCCAGCAGCCCCCGACATTCTTATAATTCACCCCTCCACTTT

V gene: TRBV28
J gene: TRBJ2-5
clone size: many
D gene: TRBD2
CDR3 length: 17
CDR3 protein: CASSSSELAGGGETQYF
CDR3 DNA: TGTGCCAGCAGCTCTTCGGAGCTAGCGGGAGGGGGAGAGACCCAGTACTTC

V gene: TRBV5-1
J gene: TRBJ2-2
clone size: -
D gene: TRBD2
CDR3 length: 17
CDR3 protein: CASSLGASGRATGELFF
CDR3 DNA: TGCGCCAGCAGCCTTGGTGCTAGCGGGAGGGCCACCGGGGAGCTGTTTTTT

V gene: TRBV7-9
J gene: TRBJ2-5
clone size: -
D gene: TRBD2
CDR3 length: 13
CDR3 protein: CASSTTSGATQYF
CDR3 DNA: TGTGCCAGCAGCACCACTAGCGGCGCGACCCAGTACTTC

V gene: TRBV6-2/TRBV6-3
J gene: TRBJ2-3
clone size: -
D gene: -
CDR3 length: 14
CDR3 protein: CASSYSIATDTQYF
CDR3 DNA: TGTGCCAGCAGTTACTCGATAGCCACAGATACGCAGTATTTT

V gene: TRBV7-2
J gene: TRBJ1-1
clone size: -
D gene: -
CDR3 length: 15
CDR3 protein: CASSLVSAANTEAFF
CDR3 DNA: TGTGCCAGCAGCTTAGTCTCGGCAGCGAACACTGAAGCTTTCTTT

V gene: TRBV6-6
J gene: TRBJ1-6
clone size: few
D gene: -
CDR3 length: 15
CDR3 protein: CASSYSDSLISPLHF
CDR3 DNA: TGTGCCAGCAGTTACTCGGATAGCCTGATTTCACCCCTCCACTTT

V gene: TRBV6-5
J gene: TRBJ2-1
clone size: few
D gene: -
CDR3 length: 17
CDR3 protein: CASSYSGLRSSYNEQFF
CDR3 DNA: TGTGCCAGCAGTTACTCGGGTCTGCGGAGCTCCTACAATGAGCAGTTCTTC

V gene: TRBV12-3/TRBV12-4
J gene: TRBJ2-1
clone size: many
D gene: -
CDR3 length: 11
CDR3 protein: CASSRADEQFF
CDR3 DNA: TGTGCCAGCAGTCGGGCGGATGAGCAGTTCTTC

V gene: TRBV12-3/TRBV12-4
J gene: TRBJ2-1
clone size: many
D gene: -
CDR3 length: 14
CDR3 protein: CASSFGPKYNEQFF
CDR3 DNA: TGTGCCAGCAGTTTTGGACCAAAATACAATGAGCAGTTCTTC

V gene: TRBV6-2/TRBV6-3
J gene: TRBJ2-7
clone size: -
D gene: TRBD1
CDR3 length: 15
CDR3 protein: CASSYQGTGIYEQYF
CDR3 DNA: TGTGCCAGCAGTTATCAAGGGACAGGGATCTACGAGCAGTACTTC

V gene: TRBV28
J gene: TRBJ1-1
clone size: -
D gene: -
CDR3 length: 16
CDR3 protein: CASSRDATNLNTEAFF
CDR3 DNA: TGTGCCAGCAGCCGGGACGCGACTAACTTGAACACTGAAGCTTTCTTT

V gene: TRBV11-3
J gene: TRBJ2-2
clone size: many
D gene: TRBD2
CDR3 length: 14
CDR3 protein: CASSFAGASGELFF
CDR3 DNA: TGTGCCAGCAGCTTCGCGGGAGCGAGCGGGGAGCTGTTTTTT

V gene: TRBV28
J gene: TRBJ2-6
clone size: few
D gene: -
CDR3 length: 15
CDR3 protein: CASTAALSGANVLTF
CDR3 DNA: TGTGCCAGCACCGCAGCACTCTCTGGGGCCAACGTCCTGACTTTC

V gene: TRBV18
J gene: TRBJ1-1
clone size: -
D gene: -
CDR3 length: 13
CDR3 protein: CASSPSANTGAFF
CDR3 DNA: TGTGCCAGCTCACCCAGTGCGAACACTGGAGCTTTCTTT

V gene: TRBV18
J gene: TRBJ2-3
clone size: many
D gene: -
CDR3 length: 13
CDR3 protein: CASSPGFTDTQYF
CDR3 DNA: TGTGCCAGCAGCCCGGGATTCACAGATACGCAGTATTTT

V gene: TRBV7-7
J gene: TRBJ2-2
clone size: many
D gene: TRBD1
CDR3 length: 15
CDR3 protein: CASSLGQGYTGELFF
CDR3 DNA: TGTGCTAGCAGCTTGGGACAGGGTTACACCGGGGAGCTGTTTTTT

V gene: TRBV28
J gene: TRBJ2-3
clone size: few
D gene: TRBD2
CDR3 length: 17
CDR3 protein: CASSLRTSGRVADTQYF
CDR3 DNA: TGTGCCAGCAGTTTGCGGACTAGCGGGAGGGTTGCAGATACGCAGTATTTT

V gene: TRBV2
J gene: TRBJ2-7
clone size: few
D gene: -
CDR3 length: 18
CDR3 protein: CASSALIKSGSGTYEQYF
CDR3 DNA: TGTGCCAGCAGTGCCCTAATTAAAAGCGGGTCTGGTACCTACGAGCAGTACTTC

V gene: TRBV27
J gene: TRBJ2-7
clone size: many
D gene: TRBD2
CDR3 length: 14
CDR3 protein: CASSLRASGYEQYF
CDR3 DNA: TGTGCCAGCAGTTTACGGGCTAGCGGCTACGAGCAGTACTTC

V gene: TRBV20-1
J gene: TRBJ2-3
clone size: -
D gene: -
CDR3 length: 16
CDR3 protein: CSASPAPAGSLWAQYF
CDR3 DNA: TGCAGTGCTTCCCCTGCCCCCGCGGGGTCACTGTGGGCGCAGTATTTT

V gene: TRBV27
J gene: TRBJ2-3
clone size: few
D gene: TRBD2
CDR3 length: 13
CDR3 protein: CASMDRLADTQYF
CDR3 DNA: TGTGCCAGCATGGACCGACTAGCGGATACGCAGTATTTT

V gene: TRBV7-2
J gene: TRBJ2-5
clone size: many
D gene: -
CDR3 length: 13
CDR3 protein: CASSSDRQETQYF
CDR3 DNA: TGTGCCAGCAGCTCGGACAGACAAGAGACCCAGTACTTC

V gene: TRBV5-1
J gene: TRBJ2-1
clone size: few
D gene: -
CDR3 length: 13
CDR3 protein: CASSRANFNEQFF
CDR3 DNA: TGCGCCAGCAGTCGCGCGAACTTCAATGAGCAGTTCTTC